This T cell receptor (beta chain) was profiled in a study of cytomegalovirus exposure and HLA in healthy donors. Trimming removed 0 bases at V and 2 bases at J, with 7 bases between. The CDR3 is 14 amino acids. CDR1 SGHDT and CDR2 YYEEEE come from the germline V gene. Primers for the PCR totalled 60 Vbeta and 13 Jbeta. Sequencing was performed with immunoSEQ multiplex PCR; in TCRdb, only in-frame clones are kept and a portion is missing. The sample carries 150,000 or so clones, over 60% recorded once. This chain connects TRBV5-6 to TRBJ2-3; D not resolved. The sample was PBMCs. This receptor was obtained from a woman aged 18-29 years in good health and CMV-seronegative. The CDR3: CASSLGQATDTQYF. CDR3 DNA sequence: TGTGCCAGCAGCTTGGGGCAGGCCACAGATACGCAGTATTTT.